The 10 T cell receptor beta chains below all came from one sample that was sequenced in a study of blood T cells in healthy people across ages. With a J-beta primer mix and a sample-barcoded 5' primer, a second PCR ran about 7 to 12 cycles. TCRdb recomputed calls from the 5' RACE reads with MiXCR, one row per CDR3 protein. This repertoire shows about 970,000 distinct CDR3 sequences, just over 50% found once; its top ten account for around a fifth. Input material: blood. All receptors derive from a woman in her sixties in good health.

The rearrangement joins TRBV7-2 to TRBJ2-1; 8 nucleotides align to TRBD1. J lost 1 base, V lost 5 bases, and 7 bases had no gene match. This CDR3 spans 16 amino acids. Germline-derived CDR1 and CDR2 are SGHTA and FQGNSA. The CDR3, as DNA: TGTGCCAGCAGCCCCCGGACAGGGCGGTCCTACAATGAGCAGTTCTTC. This sequence encodes CASSPRTGRSYNEQFF.

This clonotype was seen more than once but under ten times. The genes are TRBV29-1 and TRBJ2-7; D ambiguous. Germline lookup yields CDR1 SQVTM and CDR2 ANQGSEA. V shed 5 bases and J shed 10 bases, with 15 bases lying between them. The CDR3 is 11 residues long. The CDR3 loop reads CSVPGPRTQYF. Written as DNA, the CDR3 is TGCAGCGTTCCGGGCCCCCGAACCCAGTACTTC.

The rearrangement links TRBV12-3 or TRBV12-4 to TRBJ1-1, with a weak D call TRBD1 (5 bases). Trimming removed 3 bases at V and 5 bases at J, with 13 bases between. The CDR3 is 14 residues long. CDR3 in amino acids: CASSLYQGSTEAFF. The CDR3 DNA is TGTGCCAGCAGTTTGTATCAGGGCAGTACTGAAGCTTTCTTT.

The chain recombines TRBV7-2 with TRBJ1-6; D gene unclear. Germline values: CDR1 SGHTA, CDR2 FQGNSA. V lost 2 bases and J 11 bases, leaving 7 bases between the germline ends. The CDR3 has 12 residues. The CDR3 DNA reads as TGTGCCAGCAGCTTAAAGGGTACACCCCTCCACTTT. It specifies CASSLKGTPLHF.

This clonotype was counted between two and nine times. This chain joins TRBV29-1 and TRBJ2-4, with D unresolved. This CDR3 is built from 10 residues. The V and J ends lost 4 bases and 8 bases respectively, with 6 bases between them. The germline CDR1 and CDR2 sequences are SQVTM and ANQGSEA. CDR3 bases: TGCAGCGTTGGCCAGGACATTCAGTACTTC. Translating it yields CSVGQDIQYF.

V and J are TRBV4-3 and TRBJ1-2; D call uncertain. The V gene lost 2 bases and the J gene lost 3 bases, with 22 bases spanning the gap. CDR1 LGHNA and CDR2 YSLEER come from the germline V gene. There are 18 residues in the CDR3. The CDR3 DNA sequence: TGCGCCAGCAGCCAACGGATGCTACGCGTTCCCGATCACTATGGCTACACCTTC. It is translated as CASSQRMLRVPDHYGYTF.

This clonotype was recorded many times. The chain links TRBV29-1 to TRBJ2-7, with D perhaps matching TRBD2 (5 bases). The CDR3 spans 13 residues. Deletions cut 4 bases from V and 1 base from J, with 11 bases between. Per germline, CDR1 SQVTM and CDR2 ANQGSEA. CDR3 region: CSVVWEKSYEQYF. DNA for the CDR3: TGCAGCGTTGTCTGGGAGAAATCCTACGAGCAGTACTTC.

This chain joins TRBV20-1 and TRBJ2-1, with D perhaps TRBD2 (6 bases). The CDR3 spans 13 residues. V was shortened by 6 bases and J by 6 bases, with 15 bases between the two germline ends. Germline V gives CDR1 DFQATT, CDR2 SNEGSKA (reference sequence). The CDR3 DNA sequence: TGCAGTGCAAAGGCGGGGCAGTCCAATGAGCAGTTCTTC. Translation: CSAKAGQSNEQFF.

The chain has TRBV12-3 or TRBV12-4 and TRBJ2-3, with TRBD2 matching 12 bases. V lost 11 bases and J lost 4; bases outside the gene matches: 7. This CDR3 has 14 amino acids. This CDR3 is CAATTSGSPDTQYF. CDR3 DNA: TGTGCCGCCACGACTAGCGGGAGCCCAGATACGCAGTATTTT.

The genes are TRBV4-3 and TRBJ2-4; D tentatively fits TRBD1 or TRBD2 (5 bases each). V lost 0 bases and J 0 bases, leaving 18 bases between the germline ends. Germline assignment: CDR1 LGHNA and CDR2 YSLEER. This CDR3 comprises 19 residues. In nucleotides, the CDR3 is TGCGCCAGCAGCCAAGATCGTGTACGAGCGGACAAAGCCAAAAACATTCAGTACTTC. This encodes CASSQDRVRADKAKNIQYF.